The T cell receptor (beta chain) under discussion was sequenced for a study of T cell repertoires in cytomegalovirus infection. Study-level background: HLA-C-restricted CMV epitopes, recently identified, and well-studied HLA-B-restricted ones were used by the study. Both a matching HLA type and CMV infection were indicated by public TCR beta signatures.

TCRdb re-called the reads with MiXCR, one entry per CDR3 protein. The sample lists 100,000 to 150,000 distinct CDR3 sequences, about 31% occurring once. Study observations and caveats: Carriers of CMV plus the relevant HLA were identified by cumulative public TCR beta family frequency. The ex vivo response was dominated by HLA-C-restricted CMV-specific TCR beta clonotypes.

Worth noting for this clonotype: Antigen specificity is unknown.

Germline assignment: CDR1 MNHNS and CDR2 SASEGT. Trimming took off 3 bases at V and 8 bases at J, with 16 bases between the two ends. This CDR3 is 14 amino acids long. Specimen: CD8+ T cells from cultured PBMCs, collected from culture after CMV antigen stimulation. This chain uses TRBV6-1 with TRBJ1-1; possibly TRBD1 for D (5 bases). This TCR came from a human donor in good health (CMV status not recorded). Some clones in this sample may be carry-over from other donors' samples. CDR3 sequence: CASSEGPGGYEAFF. In nucleotides, the CDR3 is TGTGCCAGCAGTGAGGGTCCTGGGGGATACGAAGCTTTCTTT.